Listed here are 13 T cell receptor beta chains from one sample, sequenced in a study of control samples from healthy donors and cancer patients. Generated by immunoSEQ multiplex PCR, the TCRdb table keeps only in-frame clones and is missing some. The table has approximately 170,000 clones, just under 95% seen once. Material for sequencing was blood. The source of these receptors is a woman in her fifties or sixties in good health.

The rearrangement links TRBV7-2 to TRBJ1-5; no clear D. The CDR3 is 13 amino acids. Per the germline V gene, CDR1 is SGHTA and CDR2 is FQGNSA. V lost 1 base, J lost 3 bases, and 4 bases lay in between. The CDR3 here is CASSLGFNQPQHF. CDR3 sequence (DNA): TGTGCCAGCAGCTTAGGCTTCAATCAGCCCCAGCATTTT. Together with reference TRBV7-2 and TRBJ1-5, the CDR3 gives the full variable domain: GAGVSQSPSNKVTEKGKDVELRCDPISGHTALYWYRQSLGQGLEFLIYFQGNSAPDKSGLPSDRFSAERTGGSVSTLTIQRTQQEDSAVYLCASSLGFNQPQHFGDGTRLSIL.

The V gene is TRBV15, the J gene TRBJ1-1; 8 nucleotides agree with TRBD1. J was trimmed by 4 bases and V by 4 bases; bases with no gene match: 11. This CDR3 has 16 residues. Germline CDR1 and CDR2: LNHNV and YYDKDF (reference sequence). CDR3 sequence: CATSKGTGVEITEAFF. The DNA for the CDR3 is TGTGCCACCAGCAAAGGGACAGGCGTGGAAATCACTGAAGCTTTCTTT.

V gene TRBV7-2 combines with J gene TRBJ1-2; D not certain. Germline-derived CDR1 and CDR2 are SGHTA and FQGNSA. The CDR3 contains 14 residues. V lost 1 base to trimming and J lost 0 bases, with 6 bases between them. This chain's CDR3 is CASSLVDPNYGYTF. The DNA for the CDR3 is TGTGCCAGCAGCTTAGTGGACCCTAACTATGGCTACACCTTC.

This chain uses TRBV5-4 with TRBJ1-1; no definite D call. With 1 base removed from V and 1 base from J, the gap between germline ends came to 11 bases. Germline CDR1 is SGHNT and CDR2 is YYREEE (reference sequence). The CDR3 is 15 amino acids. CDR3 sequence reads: CASSLSLVRNTEAFF. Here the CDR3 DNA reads TGTGCCAGCAGCTTGAGCCTCGTCCGGAACACTGAAGCTTTCTTT.

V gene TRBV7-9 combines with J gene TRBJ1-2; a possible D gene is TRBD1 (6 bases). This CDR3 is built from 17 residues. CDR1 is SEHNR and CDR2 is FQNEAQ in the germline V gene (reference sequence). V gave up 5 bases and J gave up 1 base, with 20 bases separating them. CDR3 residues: CASSQGSNSGNNYGYTF. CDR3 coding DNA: TGTGCCAGCAGCCAGGGGTCGAATTCGGGCAATAACTATGGCTACACCTTC.

The chain's CDR3 is CASSQAHGGGAKNIQYF. CDR3 coding DNA: TGCGCCAGCAGCCAGGCACATGGCGGGGGTGCCAAAAACATTCAGTACTTC. The chain joins TRBV4-1 to TRBJ2-4; 7 nucleotides align to TRBD2. J lost 1 base, V lost 3 bases, and 9 bases had no gene match. The CDR3 length is 17 residues. Germline loops: CDR1 MGHRA, CDR2 YSYEKL.

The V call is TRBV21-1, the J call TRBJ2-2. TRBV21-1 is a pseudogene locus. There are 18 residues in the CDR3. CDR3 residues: CASSKSWGAKRNTGELFF. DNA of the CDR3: TGTGCCAGCAGCAAATCCTGGGGGGCTAAGAGAAACACCGGGGAGCTGTTTTTT.

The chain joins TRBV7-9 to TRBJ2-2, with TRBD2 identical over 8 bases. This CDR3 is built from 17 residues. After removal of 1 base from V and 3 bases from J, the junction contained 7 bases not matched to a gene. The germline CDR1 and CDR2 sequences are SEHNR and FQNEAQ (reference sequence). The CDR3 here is CASSLGDSGVDTGELFF. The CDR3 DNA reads TGTGCCAGCAGCTTAGGGGATAGCGGGGTCGACACCGGGGAGCTGTTTTTT. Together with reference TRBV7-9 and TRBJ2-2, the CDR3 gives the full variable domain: DTGVSQNPRHKITKRGQNVTFRCDPISEHNRLYWYRQTLGQGPEFLTYFQNEAQLEKSRLLSDRFSAERPKGSFSTLEIQRTEQGDSAMYLCASSLGDSGVDTGELFFGEGSRLTVL.

CDR3 protein: CASSSGLGGGQETQYF. The CDR3 DNA reads as TGTGCCAGCAGCTCAGGTTTAGGGGGGGGCCAAGAGACCCAGTACTTC. The V and J genes are TRBV11-2 and TRBJ2-5; D may be TRBD2 (7 bases). CDR1 is SGHAT and CDR2 is FQNNGV in the germline V gene. CDR3 length: 16 residues. V gave up 4 bases and J gave up 1 base, with 16 bases separating them.

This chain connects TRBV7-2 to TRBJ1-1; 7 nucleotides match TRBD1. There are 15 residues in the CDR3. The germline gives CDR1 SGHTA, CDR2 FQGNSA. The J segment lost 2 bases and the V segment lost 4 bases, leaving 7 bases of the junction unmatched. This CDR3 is CASSSFSGGNTEAFF. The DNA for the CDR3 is TGTGCCAGCAGCTCGTTTTCAGGGGGTAACACTGAAGCTTTCTTT. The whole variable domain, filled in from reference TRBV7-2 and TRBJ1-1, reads GAGVSQSPSNKVTEKGKDVELRCDPISGHTALYWYRQSLGQGLEFLIYFQGNSAPDKSGLPSDRFSAERTGGSVSTLTIQRTQQEDSAVYLCASSSFSGGNTEAFFGQGTRLTVV.

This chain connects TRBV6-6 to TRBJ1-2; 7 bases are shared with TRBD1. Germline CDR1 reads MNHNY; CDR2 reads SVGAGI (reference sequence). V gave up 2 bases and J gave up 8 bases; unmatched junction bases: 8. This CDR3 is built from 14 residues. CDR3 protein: CASSYNRGPRGYTF. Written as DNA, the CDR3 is TGTGCCAGCAGTTACAACAGGGGACCTCGGGGCTACACCTTC.

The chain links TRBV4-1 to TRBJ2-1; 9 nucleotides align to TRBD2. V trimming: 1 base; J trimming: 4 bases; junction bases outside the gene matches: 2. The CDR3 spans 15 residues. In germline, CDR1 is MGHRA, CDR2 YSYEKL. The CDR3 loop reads CASSQARGGYNEQFF. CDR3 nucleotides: TGCGCCAGCAGCCAAGCGCGGGGGGGGTACAATGAGCAGTTCTTC.

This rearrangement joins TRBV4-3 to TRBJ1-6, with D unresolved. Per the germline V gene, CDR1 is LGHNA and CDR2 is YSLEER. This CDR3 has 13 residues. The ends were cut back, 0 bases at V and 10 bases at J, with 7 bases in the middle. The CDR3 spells CASSQEMGSPLHF. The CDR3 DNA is TGCGCCAGCAGCCAAGAGATGGGCTCACCCCTCCACTTT.